Each of the 2 T cell receptor beta chains below was sequenced from the same sample in a study of T cells expressing NK-cell markers. For each CDR3 protein, TCRdb gives one entry from its re-call of the 5' RACE reads, without DNA. The sample's table shows around 180,000 distinct CDR3 sequences. The sequenced sample consisted of blood T cells: a sorted CD56 or NKG2C T cell subset, CD4+ or CD8+ T cells, or bulk PBMC T cells (not recorded which). Source of these receptors: a man aged 18-70 years in good health.

This rearrangement joins TRBV11-2 to TRBJ2-5; TCRdb proposes TRBD2, but this gene call is untestable without DNA. The CDR3 length is 16 residues. Germline V CDR1 and CDR2: SGHAT, FQNNGV. CDR3 protein: CASSLVVAGLQETQYF.

The chain carries TRBV6-2 or TRBV6-3 and TRBJ2-1; TCRdb selects TRBD1, and the lack of DNA leaves this call unchecked. CDR1 MNHEY and CDR2 SVGEGT come from the germline V gene. CDR3 length equals 22 residues. This CDR3 reads CASSYLGGSGAATYSSYNEQFF.